This is a list of T cell receptor beta chains from one sample in a study of radiotherapy plus CTLA-4 blockade in lung cancer. Sequenced by immunoSEQ multiplex PCR; TCRdb stores in-frame clones only, minus some. The data show more than 65,000 clones, with 75% to 90% seen just once and under 0.85% held by the top ten. The specimen comprised peripheral blood, sampled from a patient treated with radiotherapy plus ipilimumab. These receptors were obtained from a human donor with non-small cell lung cancer who had stable disease on radiotherapy plus ipilimumab. Both conserved end residues are part of each CDR3. The D gene is left open where the match is weak. Expanded clones are given a class, and other clones once, few, many or no size at all.

D: TRBD2
J: TRBJ2-3
size: few
V: TRBV2
CDR3: CASSGRGGRADTQYF
DNA: TGTGCCAGCAGTGGAAGGGGCGGGAGGGCAGATACGCAGTATTTT

D: -
J: TRBJ2-5
size: -
V: TRBV6-5
CDR3: CASSYSGMQETQYF
DNA: TGTGCCAGCAGTTACTCCGGGATGCAAGAGACCCAGTACTTC

D: -
J: TRBJ1-5
size: -
V: TRBV27
CDR3: CASSLWGGQPQHF
DNA: TGTGCCAGCAGTTTATGGGGAGGGCAGCCCCAGCATTTT

D: TRBD1
J: TRBJ2-7
size: few
V: TRBV7-9
CDR3: CASSHRDRAYLDNYEQYF
DNA: TGTGCCAGCAGCCACCGGGACAGGGCCTATCTAGACAATTACGAGCAGTACTTC

D: -
J: TRBJ2-3
size: -
V: TRBV5-1
CDR3: CASSFEGGVGTDTQYF
DNA: TGCGCCAGCAGCTTCGAGGGGGGGGTGGGCACAGATACGCAGTATTTT

D: TRBD2
J: TRBJ2-2
size: once
V: TRBV7-6
CDR3: CASSLVPSGGAQNTGELFF
DNA: TGTGCCAGCAGCTTAGTTCCTAGCGGGGGGGCCCAGAACACCGGGGAGCTGTTTTTT

D: -
J: TRBJ1-5
size: -
V: TRBV30
CDR3: CAWSVNRGNQPQHF
DNA: TGTGCCTGGAGTGTAAATAGAGGGAATCAGCCCCAGCATTTT

D: -
J: TRBJ1-1
size: -
V: TRBV28
CDR3: CASNPMNTEAFF
DNA: TGTGCCAGCAACCCCATGAACACTGAAGCTTTCTTT

D: -
J: TRBJ1-1
size: once
V: TRBV5-1
CDR3: CASSSGRTEAFF
DNA: TGCGCCAGCAGCTCCGGACGTACTGAAGCTTTCTTT

D: -
J: TRBJ2-1
size: -
V: TRBV7-9
CDR3: CASSLGGSYNEQFF
DNA: TGTGCCAGCAGCTTAGGGGGCTCCTACAATGAGCAGTTCTTC

D: -
J: TRBJ2-1
size: -
V: TRBV19
CDR3: CASSRTYTTPYNEQFF
DNA: TGTGCCAGTAGTAGAACCTACACGACCCCCTACAATGAGCAGTTCTTC

D: -
J: TRBJ1-2
size: -
V: TRBV9
CDR3: CASSVAKQDPYGYTF
DNA: TGTGCCAGCAGCGTAGCTAAACAGGACCCCTATGGCTACACCTTC

D: -
J: TRBJ1-3
size: -
V: TRBV6-1
CDR3: CASSAAGGRGNTIYF
DNA: TGTGCCAGCAGTGCCGCGGGAGGGAGAGGAAACACCATATATTTT

D: -
J: TRBJ2-7
size: -
V: TRBV27
CDR3: CASSLGRQEYF
DNA: TGTGCCAGCAGTTTAGGGCGACAGGAGTACTTC

D: -
J: TRBJ1-6
size: -
V: TRBV4-2
CDR3: CASSQDLQGDSPLHF
DNA: TGTGCCAGCAGCCAAGATTTGCAGGGTGATTCACCCCTCCACTTT

D: -
J: TRBJ1-2
size: -
V: TRBV19
CDR3: CASSMAGNYGYTF
DNA: TGTGCCAGTAGTATGGCCGGTAACTATGGCTACACCTTC

D: TRBD1
J: TRBJ1-2
size: -
V: TRBV19
CDR3: CASSIRAGGDYGYTF
DNA: TGTGCCAGTAGTATAAGGGCAGGGGGCGACTATGGCTACACCTTC

D: -
J: TRBJ1-5
size: few
V: TRBV30
CDR3: CAWSMDSQPQHF
DNA: TGTGCCTGGAGTATGGATTCCCAGCCCCAGCATTTT

D: -
J: TRBJ2-5
size: few
V: TRBV6-1
CDR3: CASTESETQYF
DNA: TGTGCCAGCACGGAGTCAGAGACCCAGTACTTC

D: -
J: TRBJ1-4
size: once
V: TRBV18
CDR3: CASSPSRGEKLFF
DNA: TGTGCCAGCTCCCCTTCTAGGGGTGAAAAACTGTTTTTT

D: -
J: TRBJ2-7
size: -
V: TRBV2
CDR3: CASSPRLPGSYEQYF
DNA: TGTGCCAGCAGTCCCCGCCTCCCGGGCTCCTACGAGCAGTACTTC

D: TRBD1
J: TRBJ1-4
size: -
V: TRBV29-1
CDR3: CSAGTGGYEKLFF
DNA: TGCAGCGCTGGGACAGGGGGTTATGAAAAACTGTTTTTT

D: -
J: TRBJ2-1
size: -
V: TRBV29-1
CDR3: CSVVLTSNEQFF
DNA: TGCAGCGTTGTGCTGACTAGCAATGAGCAGTTCTTC

D: TRBD1
J: TRBJ2-3
size: -
V: TRBV7-9
CDR3: CASSLDQQGDTDTQYF
DNA: TGTGCCAGCAGCTTAGACCAACAGGGGGACACAGATACGCAGTATTTT

D: -
J: TRBJ1-5
size: -
V: TRBV6-6
CDR3: CASSYLEGNQPQHF
DNA: TGTGCCAGCAGTTACCTAGAGGGGAATCAGCCCCAGCATTTT

D: -
J: TRBJ2-7
size: few
V: TRBV4-1
CDR3: CASSQAHSTYEQYF
DNA: TGCGCCAGCAGCCAAGCCCACTCAACCTACGAGCAGTACTTC

D: TRBD2
J: TRBJ2-7
size: -
V: TRBV9
CDR3: CASSMTSQPHEQYF
DNA: TGTGCCAGCAGTATGACTAGCCAACCTCACGAGCAGTACTTC

D: -
J: TRBJ1-1
size: few
V: TRBV5-6
CDR3: CASCTGRNTEAFF
DNA: TGTGCCAGCTGTACAGGGAGGAACACTGAAGCTTTCTTT

D: -
J: TRBJ2-7
size: -
V: TRBV9
CDR3: CASSVERTFGEQYF
DNA: TGTGCCAGCAGCGTAGAACGGACTTTTGGCGAGCAGTACTTC

D: -
J: TRBJ2-7
size: few
V: TRBV7-8
CDR3: CASSLAALGYEQYF
DNA: TGTGCCAGCAGCCTTGCCGCTCTGGGCTACGAGCAGTACTTC

D: TRBD1
J: TRBJ1-6
size: -
V: TRBV28
CDR3: CASSLRQGNNSPLHF
DNA: TGTGCCAGCAGCCTAAGACAGGGCAATAATTCACCCCTCCACTTT

D: -
J: TRBJ2-7
size: -
V: TRBV29-1
CDR3: CSVGGNSYEQYF
DNA: TGCAGCGTCGGCGGTAACTCCTACGAGCAGTACTTC

D: -
J: TRBJ2-7
size: -
V: TRBV5-6
CDR3: CASSAGQYEQYF
DNA: TGTGCCAGCAGCGCCGGACAGTACGAGCAGTACTTC

D: -
J: TRBJ1-1
size: -
V: TRBV5-5
CDR3: CASSLPASYTEAFF
DNA: TGTGCCAGCAGCTTACCAGCCAGCTACACTGAAGCTTTCTTT

D: TRBD1
J: TRBJ1-4
size: -
V: TRBV6-1
CDR3: CASSYTGGGKLFF
DNA: TGTGCCAGCAGTTATACAGGGGGAGGAAAACTGTTTTTT

D: TRBD1
J: TRBJ1-2
size: -
V: TRBV4-1
CDR3: CASSQDDRGVYGYTF
DNA: TGCGCCAGCAGCCAAGATGACAGGGGAGTGTATGGCTACACCTTC

D: TRBD2
J: TRBJ2-1
size: -
V: TRBV7-9
CDR3: CASSFSGIEQFF
DNA: TGTGCCAGCAGCTTTAGCGGGATCGAGCAGTTCTTC

D: -
J: TRBJ2-7
size: -
V: TRBV11-2
CDR3: CASSQLGRGTQYEQYF
DNA: TGTGCCAGCAGCCAACTCGGGCGCGGGACCCAATACGAGCAGTACTTC

D: -
J: TRBJ1-2
size: -
V: TRBV19
CDR3: CASNRAGPVNYGYTF
DNA: TGTGCCAGTAACCGCGCTGGGCCAGTTAACTATGGCTACACCTTC

D: -
J: TRBJ1-1
size: -
V: TRBV30
CDR3: CAWKGLMNTEAFF
DNA: TGTGCCTGGAAGGGGCTAATGAACACTGAAGCTTTCTTT

D: -
J: TRBJ2-5
size: once
V: TRBV11-2
CDR3: CASSLGGSGETQYF
DNA: TGTGCCAGCAGCTTAGGTGGGTCGGGAGAGACCCAGTACTTC